A single sample is the source of the 15 T cell receptor beta chains below, sequenced in a study of T cells in Graves' hyperthyroidism and ophthalmopathy (dated by TCRdb to about 2019). Library preparation used multiplex PCR. The instrument was an Illumina HiSeq 2000. The TCR beta CDR3 regions were amplified from RNA transcripts. A first-round RT-PCR of the TCR CDR3 used the HTBI primer set with the Qiagen OneStep RT-PCR kit. TCRdb trimmed the raw reads at Q25, called clones with MiXCR and kept productive beta chains. Entries that share a CDR3 protein sequence are merged under the most common genes and DNA. This sample comprises hundreds of thousands of distinct CDR3 sequences, roughly 50% of them detected only once. In total, the top ten clones hold just over 8% of the sample. The sample comprised peripheral blood or thyroid tissue (not recorded which). Receptor source: a woman between 18 and 29 years old with Graves' hyperthyroidism. Donor details come from another sample of the same person, matched by shared clones.

This clonotype was observed a handful of times. A much larger clone differs from this one at a single base, so this may be a read error. The chain recombines TRBV10-2 with TRBJ1-5; D may be TRBD1 (6 bases). The CDR3 loop spans 13 amino acids. Germline V gene data show CDR1 as WSHSY and CDR2 as SAAADI. The CDR3 DNA follows: TGCACCAGCAGGGGAGCGAGCAATCAGCCCCAGCATTTT. It translates to CTSRGASNQPQHF.

As to this clonotype: A read error is possible here, since a much larger clone lies one base away. The V and J genes are TRBV7-9 and TRBJ1-5; no reliable D call. The V gene lost 3 bases and the J gene lost 7 bases, with 13 bases spanning the gap. This CDR3 has 14 residues. Germline CDR1 is SEHNR and CDR2 is FQNEAQ (reference sequence). The CDR3 region is CASSLGLPGQPQHF. In DNA, the CDR3 is TGTGCCAGCAGCTTGGGCCTTCCTGGCCAGCCCCAGCATTTT.

This clonotype was counted between two and nine times. The chain employs TRBV7-6 and TRBJ1-4; D unresolved. Looked up from germline, CDR1 is SGHVS and CDR2 is FNYEAQ. The length of the CDR3 is 15 residues. The V end was cut by 6 bases, the J end by 5 bases, with 16 bases between. For the CDR3, the DNA is TGTGCCAGCAGTACCTGGACGGACCCAAATGAAAAACTGTTTTTT. Its protein product is CASSTWTDPNEKLFF.

Comments on this clonotype: A much larger clone differs by one base, so this may be a read error. V usage is TRBV2 and J usage is TRBJ1-2, with no clear D. The CDR3 runs 11 residues. V lost 7 bases and J 5 bases, leaving 8 bases between the germline ends. The V gene's germline CDR1 is SNHLY and CDR2 FYNNEI. CDR3 residues: CASNREYGYTF. The CDR3 DNA reads as TGTGCCAGCAACAGAGAATATGGCTACACCTTC.

This clonotype was recorded a few times. V is TRBV7-2 and J is TRBJ2-5, with a tentative D call TRBD1 (6 bases). The CDR3 extends over 17 amino acids. The germline V and J ends were trimmed by 5 bases and 2 bases, with 21 bases remaining between them. CDR1 and CDR2 from the germline V gene are SGHTA and FQGNSA. In DNA form, the CDR3 reads TGTGCCAGCAGCCCACGGACAGCCCCGCGCGGGCAAGAGACCCAGTACTTC. This codes for CASSPRTAPRGQETQYF.

There are many counts of this clonotype. The J gene is TRBJ2-7, the V gene TRBV24-1; TRBD2 agrees at 9 bases. The V segment lost 3 bases and the J segment 2 bases; nucleotides outside the gene matches: 7. The germline CDR1 and CDR2 sequences are KGHDR and SFDVKD. CDR3 length: 16 residues. This chain's CDR3 is CATSDGLAYETYEQYF. In nucleotides, the CDR3 is TGTGCCACCAGTGATGGACTAGCGTACGAGACCTACGAGCAGTACTTC.

This clonotype was picked up many times. The chain couples TRBV7-2 to TRBJ1-2, with D unclear. The CDR3 is 13 residues long. V dropped 4 bases and J dropped 4 bases, with 10 bases sitting between them. Germline V gives CDR1 SGHTA, CDR2 FQGNSA. Here the CDR3 reads CASSSAGIYGYTF. CDR3 coding DNA: TGTGCCAGCAGCTCCGCCGGTATCTATGGCTACACCTTC.

This clonotype was seen repeatedly, ten times or more. This sequence joins TRBV24-1 and TRBJ1-1; the D gene is possibly TRBD1 (6 bases). Trimming took 2 bases from V and 11 from J, leaving 14 bases between them. The CDR3 sequence is 13 residues long. Per germline, CDR1 KGHDR and CDR2 SFDVKD. The CDR3 DNA follows: TGTGCCACCAGTGATTCGACAGGCCCTCGGGCTTTCTTT. Its protein is CATSDSTGPRAFF.

The chain carries TRBV12-3 or TRBV12-4 and TRBJ2-5, with D hard to call. V was shortened by 6 bases and J by 5 bases, with 13 bases between the two germline ends. This CDR3 has 13 residues. The CDR3 nucleotides are TGTGCCAGCAGCCCTGCTGGCTACGAGACCCAGTACTTC. Residues: CASSPAGYETQYF.

This clonotype was observed a handful of times. The chain joins TRBV19 to TRBJ2-7; 9 bases fit TRBD2. CDR3 length: 15 amino acids. J gave up 3 bases and V 9 bases, and 12 bases lay outside the gene matches. Germline-derived CDR1 and CDR2 are LNHDA and SQIVND (reference sequence). The CDR3 DNA reads as TGTGCCAGCAGCAAGACTAGCGGACAACACTACGAGCAGTACTTC. This gives the protein CASSKTSGQHYEQYF.

The V call is TRBV4-2, the J call TRBJ2-7; possible D gene TRBD2, 5 bases. Trimming removed 1 base at V and 2 bases at J, with 15 bases between. Germline V CDR1 and CDR2: LGHNA, YNFKEQ. The CDR3 covers 16 residues. The CDR3 loop is CASSQAMRVLAYEQYF. Here the CDR3 DNA reads TGTGCCAGCAGCCAAGCTATGCGGGTGTTGGCCTACGAGCAGTACTTC.

This clonotype was picked up one time. This chain links TRBV6-5 with TRBJ2-3; D gene uncertain. The germline V gene has CDR1 MNHEY and CDR2 SVGAGI. Deletions cut 2 bases from V and 4 bases from J, with 10 bases between. CDR3 length equals 14 residues. The CDR3 sequence is CASSYVGRSDTQYF. Written as DNA, the CDR3 is TGTGCCAGCAGTTACGTTGGCAGGTCAGATACGCAGTATTTT.

This chain uses TRBV7-9 with TRBJ2-6; a possible D gene is TRBD2 (5 bases). This CDR3 is built from 15 residues. Trimming left V 3 bases short and J 2 bases short, with 8 bases between. Germline V gene sequence: CDR1 SEHNR, CDR2 FQNEAQ (reference sequence). The CDR3 bases are TGTGCCAGCAGCTTTACCGGGACTGGGGCCAACGTCCTGACTTTC. Residues: CASSFTGTGANVLTF.

The V call is TRBV6-4, the J call TRBJ1-2; the match to TRBD1 covers 9 bases. Per the germline V gene, CDR1 is MRHNA and CDR2 is SNTAGT. With 3 bases clipped from V and 6 bases from J, the junction kept 5 bases outside the gene matches. There are 14 residues in the CDR3. For the CDR3, the DNA is TGTGCCAGCAGTGAAGCGTGGACAGGGGATGGCTACACCTTC. It is translated as CASSEAWTGDGYTF.

This rearrangement joins TRBV5-1 to TRBJ2-7, with 7 bases that match TRBD1. Germline-derived CDR1 and CDR2 are SGHRS and YFSETQ. The CDR3 has 14 amino acids. V lost 0 bases, J lost 1 base, and 1 base stayed unmatched. For the CDR3, the DNA is TGCGCCAGCAGCTTGGAGGGACAGTCCTACGAGCAGTACTTC. Translating it yields CASSLEGQSYEQYF.